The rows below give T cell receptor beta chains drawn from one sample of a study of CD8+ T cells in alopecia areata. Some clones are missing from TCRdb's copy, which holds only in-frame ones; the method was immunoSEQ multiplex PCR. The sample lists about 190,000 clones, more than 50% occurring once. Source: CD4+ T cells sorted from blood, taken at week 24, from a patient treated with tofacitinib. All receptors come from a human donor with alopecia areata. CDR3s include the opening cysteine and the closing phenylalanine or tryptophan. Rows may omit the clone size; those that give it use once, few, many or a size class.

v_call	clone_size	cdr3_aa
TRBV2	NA	CASMRVNNYEQYF
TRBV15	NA	CATSTTGSGANVLTF
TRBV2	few	CASRGNPSDYTDTQYF
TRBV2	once	CASTGRTF
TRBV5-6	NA	CASLPPGATGELFF
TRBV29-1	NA	CSAGTSGASTDTQYF
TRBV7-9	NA	CASSLVGGYTF
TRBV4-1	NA	CASSQDWGDYPNTGELFF
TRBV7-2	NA	CASSAQDRVGGYTF
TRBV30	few	CAWSVARRPPQYF
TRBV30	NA	CAWSAGDNQPQHF
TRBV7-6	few	CASRKGREKNTEAFF
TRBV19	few	CASSPTRLETQYF
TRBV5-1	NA	CASSLDLGGNEQFF
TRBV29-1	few	CSVDGEDRDVYVKNIQYF
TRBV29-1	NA	CSVRGTGAPLAEAFF
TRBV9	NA	CASSGGQGKIGSNYGYTF
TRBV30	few	CAWSGQGTNEKLFF
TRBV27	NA	CASRRRTAGANVLTF
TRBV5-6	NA	CASSFGAGGPTDTQYF
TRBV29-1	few	CSASVPPYEQYF
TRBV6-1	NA	CASLLGADTQYF
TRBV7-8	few	CASSLAGYTEAFF
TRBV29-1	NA	CSDLSGRTTDTQYF
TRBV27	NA	CASSLRGNNEKLFF
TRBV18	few	CASSPPGQPEAFF
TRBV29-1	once	CSVVPTVSTDTQYF
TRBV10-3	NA	CAISGGNSPLHF
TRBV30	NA	CAWSSDSNQPQHF
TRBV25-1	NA	CASSSRGPETQYF
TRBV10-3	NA	CAISDISIAEAFF
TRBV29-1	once	CSVSLGVTEAFF
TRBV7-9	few	CASNPGSSTEAFF
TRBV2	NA	CASSEFQGPAQTQYF
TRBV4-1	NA	CASSQPDSPLEAFF
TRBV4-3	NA	CASSQEGPMEVNEKLFF
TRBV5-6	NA	CASSFPGKYEQYF
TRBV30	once	CACHATGNTIYF
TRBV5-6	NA	CASSFPTGAKRNTEAFF
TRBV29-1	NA	CSVEVRRWRNTEAFF
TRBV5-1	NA	CASSLSPGTGSYGYTF
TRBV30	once	CAWSFWTGKDEQFF
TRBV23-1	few	CASSQSARYYGYTF
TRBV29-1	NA	CSVGGQYNEQFF
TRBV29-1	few	CSVARQGPGTEAFF
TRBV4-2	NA	CASSQLTSGGTDTQYF
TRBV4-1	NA	CASSQDLGRTQYF
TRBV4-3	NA	CASSQESTDNYGYTF
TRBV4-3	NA	CASSQDQGGYTF
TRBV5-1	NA	CASSLVGETQYF
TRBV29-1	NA	CSVRNRVAFF
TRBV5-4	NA	CASSSVRSEQYF
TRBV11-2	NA	CASSAAGHNEQFF
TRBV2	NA	CASSGQGVRGYTF